Listed here are 15 T cell receptor beta chains from one sample, sequenced in a study of cytomegalovirus exposure and HLA in healthy donors. Primers: 60 Vbeta forward and 13 Jbeta reverse. The assay was immunoSEQ multiplex PCR, and TCRdb's table has in-frame clones only and misses some. This table has about 220,000 clones, approximately 68% appearing once. Sequences were obtained from PBMCs. All receptors derive from a woman in her 30s in good health and CMV-seronegative.

This CDR3 is CATDQGQGYGYTF. In nucleotides, the CDR3 is TGTGCCACCGACCAGGGACAGGGCTATGGCTACACCTTC. V gene TRBV10-3 combines with J gene TRBJ1-2, with 9 bases aligning to TRBD1. This CDR3 has 13 amino acids. V lost 10 bases, J lost 4 bases, and 7 bases stayed unmatched. Germline lookup yields CDR1 ENHRY and CDR2 SYGVKD.

This clone was observed a few times. The CDR3 loop is CASSYSGTPTYEQYF. The CDR3 DNA follows: TGTGCCAGCAGTTACTCGGGGACACCAACCTACGAGCAGTACTTC. V usage is TRBV6-5 and J usage is TRBJ2-7; D perhaps matches TRBD1 (6 bases). The V and J ends lost 0 bases and 2 bases respectively, with 11 bases between them. There are 15 residues in the CDR3. Germline V gene sequence: CDR1 MNHEY, CDR2 SVGAGI.

The CDR3 bases are TGTGCCAGCAGTCACCCGACAGGGCTTAACACCGGGGAGCTGTTTTTT. Protein: CASSHPTGLNTGELFF. The rearrangement joins TRBV27 to TRBJ2-2, with TRBD1 identical over 7 bases. The trim removed 5 bases at V and 2 bases at J, leaving 8 bases unmatched. The germline CDR1 and CDR2 sequences are MNHEY and SMNVEV (reference sequence). The CDR3 has 16 residues.

With regard to this clone: The germline gene is not matched at one end of the junction; a read error may be the cause. The chain recombines TRBV30 with TRBJ1-3; D may be TRBD1 (5 bases). This CDR3 spans 18 amino acids. CDR1 GTSNPN and CDR2 SVGIG come from the germline V gene (reference sequence). The CDR3 region has the DNA TGTGCCTCGAGTCCATCCCTCAAGCAGGGTTTCTCTGGAAGCACCATATATTTT. Protein sequence: CASSPSLKQGFSGSTIYF. The whole variable domain, remainder taken from reference TRBV30 and TRBJ1-3, is SQTIHQWPATLVQPVGSPLSLECTVEGTSNPNLYWYRQAAGRGLQLLFYSVGIGQISSEVPQNLSASRPQDRQFILSSKKLLLSDSGFYLCASSPSLKQGFSGSTIYFGEGSWLTVV.

V gene TRBV7-9 combines with J gene TRBJ2-7; 16 nucleotides line up with TRBD2. Unmatched junction bases numbered 7, after V lost 5 bases and J lost 6 bases. CDR1 is SEHNR, CDR2 FQNEAQ, per germline (reference sequence). The CDR3 has 16 amino acids. This chain's CDR3 is CASSAPGLAGGFEQYF. CDR3 in DNA: TGTGCCAGCAGCGCGCCGGGACTAGCGGGAGGGTTCGAGCAGTACTTC.

J is TRBJ1-4 and V is TRBV2; D not certain. This CDR3 region has 12 residues. The germline V and J ends were trimmed by 7 bases and 7 bases, with 10 bases remaining between them. Per germline, CDR1 SNHLY and CDR2 FYNNEI. CDR3 region: CASTDEGEKLFF. CDR3 nucleotide sequence: TGTGCCAGCACCGACGAGGGTGAAAAACTGTTTTTT.

The chain links TRBV6-5 to TRBJ1-4, with 8 bases fitting TRBD1. Germline CDR1 is MNHEY and CDR2 is SVGAGI. V gave up 6 bases and J gave up 4 bases; unmatched junction bases: 7. The CDR3 is made up of 15 amino acids. CDR3 in amino acids: CASRLTGASNEKLFF. In nucleotides, the CDR3 is TGTGCCAGCAGATTGACAGGGGCCAGTAATGAAAAACTGTTTTTT.

This clone was seen once. This sequence joins TRBV30 and TRBJ2-1, with a tentative D call TRBD1 (6 bases). Germline V gene sequence: CDR1 GTSNPN, CDR2 SVGIG (reference sequence). V lost 2 bases, J lost 0 bases, and 20 bases lay in between. The CDR3 totals 18 residues. The CDR3 reads CAWSKRGSTQSSYNEQFF. The CDR3 region has the DNA TGTGCCTGGAGTAAAAGGGGGTCCACGCAAAGCTCCTACAATGAGCAGTTCTTC.

CDR3 bases: TGTGCCGTCCCTAGCGGGGGCCCAGATACGCAGTATTTT. It codes for CAVPSGGPDTQYF. V gene TRBV2 combines with J gene TRBJ2-3; 10 nucleotides align to TRBD2. CDR3 length: 13 amino acids. The germline V gene encodes CDR1 SNHLY and CDR2 FYNNEI. Trimming at V came to 11 bases and at J to 4 bases, leaving 6 bases not matched to a gene.

The chain joins TRBV29-1 to TRBJ2-7, with TRBD1 as a possible D gene (6 bases). This CDR3 is built from 13 residues. The germline V gene encodes CDR1 SQVTM and CDR2 ANQGSEA. The V end lost 4 bases, the J end lost 0 bases, and 10 bases lay between the germline ends. The CDR3 region has the DNA TGCAGCGTTGGACAGGCGCTCTCCTACGAGCAGTACTTC. As protein: CSVGQALSYEQYF.

V is TRBV6-6 and J is TRBJ1-2; TRBD1 matches at 10 bases. Germline CDR1 and CDR2: MNHNY and SVGAGI (reference sequence). The CDR3 has 14 amino acids. V was pared by 5 bases and J by 5 bases, with 5 bases of the junction left unmatched. The CDR3 region has the DNA TGTGCCAGCAGTGTGACAGGGGGCAAGTATGGCTACACCTTC. Translated: CASSVTGGKYGYTF.

The chain is built from TRBV18 and TRBJ2-2; 10 bases fit TRBD2. The CDR3 runs 17 residues. Unmatched junction bases numbered 7, after V lost 0 bases and J lost 6 bases. Germline CDR1 reads KGHSH; CDR2 reads LQKENI. This CDR3 reads CASSPPNDLAGAGELFF. In DNA, the CDR3 is TGTGCCAGCTCACCACCGAACGACCTAGCGGGAGCCGGGGAGCTGTTTTTT.

The chain couples TRBV27 to TRBJ2-4; maybe TRBD1 (5 bases). Germline values: CDR1 MNHEY, CDR2 SMNVEV (reference sequence). The CDR3 loop spans 13 amino acids. V was cut by 3 bases and J by 9 bases, with 12 bases left in between. The CDR3 here is CASSLGRFGIQYF. The DNA for the CDR3 is TGTGCCAGCAGTTTGGGGCGCTTTGGCATTCAGTACTTC.

The gene calls are TRBV12-5 and TRBJ2-1, with D perhaps TRBD2 (8 bases). This CDR3 has 22 amino acids. Trimming took off 2 bases at V and 3 bases at J, with 32 bases between the two ends. The germline CDR1 and CDR2 sequences are LGHNT and FRNRAP. The DNA of the CDR3 is TGTGCTAGTGGTTTGAGGGGGCCACAGGGACTAGTCTCACAAATCCTCTACAATGAGCAGTTCTTC. Its translation is CASGLRGPQGLVSQILYNEQFF.

V is TRBV7-2 and J is TRBJ2-1; tentatively, D is TRBD2 (6 bases). Germline V CDR1 and CDR2: SGHTA, FQGNSA. Trimming cost V 2 bases and J 0 bases, with 14 bases left between them. This CDR3 comprises 17 residues. As DNA, the CDR3 is TGTGCCAGCAGCTTAATGGGAGGTGGCGGCTCCTACAATGAGCAGTTCTTC. Its translation is CASSLMGGGGSYNEQFF. The complete variable domain, with remaining parts taken from reference TRBV7-2 and TRBJ2-1, reads GAGVSQSPSNKVTEKGKDVELRCDPISGHTALYWYRQSLGQGLEFLIYFQGNSAPDKSGLPSDRFSAERTGGSVSTLTIQRTQQEDSAVYLCASSLMGGGGSYNEQFFGPGTRLTVL.